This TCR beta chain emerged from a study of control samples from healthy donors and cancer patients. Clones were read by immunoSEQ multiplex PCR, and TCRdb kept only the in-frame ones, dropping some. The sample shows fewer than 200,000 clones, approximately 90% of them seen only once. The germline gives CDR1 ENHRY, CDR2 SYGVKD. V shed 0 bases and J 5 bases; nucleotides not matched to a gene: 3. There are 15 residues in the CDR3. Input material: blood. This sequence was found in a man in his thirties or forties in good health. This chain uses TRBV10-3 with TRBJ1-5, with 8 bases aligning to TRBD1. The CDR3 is CAISESDREYQPQHF. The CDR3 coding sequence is TGTGCCATCAGTGAGTCGGACAGGGAGTATCAGCCCCAGCATTTT.